This T cell receptor (beta chain) was captured in a study of T cells after yellow fever vaccination (dated by TCRdb to the late 2010s). Context from the whole study: The SMART-Seq v4 Ultra Low Input RNA kit was used to prepare libraries from fractions with low cell numbers. To track T-cell clones before and after primary and booster YFV17D yellow fever vaccination, bulk TCR alpha and beta repertoires were sequenced longitudinally. Two healthy male donors, one aged 18 to 29 and one aged 30 to 40 years, made up the cohort. Bulk PBMC replicates and cell subsets were isolated from blood drawn at multiple timepoints before and after both primary and secondary immunization. The paper as a whole reports these results and caveats: A small share of clonotypes occurred in both CD4 and CD8 compartments, likely arising from convergent recombination. The study included only a couple of donors, which limits how far the findings can be generalized. Compared with the primary T-cell response, the secondary T-cell response was faster but weaker, reaching its peak on day 5 rather than on day 15. Computational filtering was needed because FACS-sorted repertoires could contain abundant contaminating clonotypes from the bulk population. Most clones expanded after primary vaccination were re-detected after the booster (almost 97% of CD4 and 80% to 90% of CD8), suggesting broad memory maintenance.

Germline trimming: 6 bases from V, 2 bases from J; junction bases outside gene matches: 4. Looking up the germline V gene yields CDR1 SQVTM and CDR2 ANQGSEA. Including cysteine and phenylalanine, the CDR3 has 12 amino acids. Only CDR3 DNA remains: 36 bases, in frame from the first base. TCRdb records Illumina NovaSeq 6000 as the sequencer. TCR cDNA was made using 5'RACE template switching, a step that added a universal primer site and unique molecular identifiers. cDNA synthesis was primed from both the TCR alpha and TCR beta constant segments. Libraries were amplified in two PCR steps, with sample barcodes and sequencing adapters added in the second step. Sequencing of libraries was done on Illumina HiSeq 2500 (2x100 bp) or NovaSeq (2x150 bp). In the paper's pipeline: MIGEC was used to demultiplex reads and collapse the reads into UMI consensus sequences, and MiXCR was used for V(D)J alignment. Clonotypes responding to the vaccine were identified with edgeR on replicate PBMC samples, with the criteria of FDR below 0.01 and a log2 fold change above 5 up to day 15. CD4 or CD8 identity was assigned to each bulk clonotype according to whether the clonotype was present at higher abundance in the sequenced CD4 repertoire or the sequenced CD8 repertoire. TCRdb reanalyzed the raw reads on its own, using fastp at Q25 for trimming and MiXCR for clone calling, and kept in-frame beta chains. Every entry covers one CDR3 protein and lists the most common genes and DNA from its rows. The V and J calls and clone size come from TCRdb's table, not from the authors' own analysis. The sample has approximately 120,000 distinct CDR3 sequences on record, about 15% of them singletons. 40% to 45% of the sample lies in the top ten.

Remarks on this clonotype: This clone's antigen is unknown. No base-level quality is on record; no much larger clone is a single base apart.

Per the publication, the treatment or condition label means: live attenuated yellow fever vaccine strain. A standard Ficoll-Paque protocol was used to isolate PBMCs from peripheral blood. CD4 and CD8 T-cell fractions were isolated with Dynabeads CD4 and CD8 positive selection kits. TriZol was used to extract RNA from bulk PBMCs, from CD4 and CD8 fractions, and from dextramer-positive and dextramer-negative fractions. Here the chain combines TRBV29-1 and TRBJ2-7; a stretch of 7 junction bases matches TRBD2. The sequenced sample was CD8+ T cells sorted from PBMCs, obtained 5 days after the yellow fever booster vaccination. The clonotype was recovered from a man aged 18 to 30 who received the YFV17D yellow fever vaccine. The CDR3 sequence is CSVTGGPYEQYF. The DNA sequence is given as TGCAGCGTCACGGGGGGACCCTACGAGCAGTACTTC.